This entry lists 22 T cell receptor beta chains sequenced from one sample in a study of shared clonotypes between healthy human individuals. Assay used: immunoSEQ multiplex PCR; TCRdb lists only in-frame clones, some missing. The data contain approximately 2.5 million clones, over 85% of them singletons. Sequencing was performed on naive CD4+ T cells from PBMCs. Described subset: CD45RA+ positively selected. The receptors derive from a man between 18 and 29 years old in good health. Some clones in this sample may be carry-over from other donors' samples.

The rearrangement joins TRBV18 to TRBJ2-3; D gene ambiguous. The CDR3 consists of 18 residues. V lost 3 bases, J lost 0 bases, and 19 bases lay in between. Per germline, CDR1 KGHSH and CDR2 LQKENI. The CDR3 DNA sequence: TGTGCCAGCTCACCTTTTTTACTCGGCGCCGAAAGCACAGATACGCAGTATTTT. Its translation is CASSPFLLGAESTDTQYF. The full variable domain, in which reference TRBV18 and TRBJ2-3 provide the parts outside the CDR3, is NAGVMQNPRHLVRRRGQEARLRCSPMKGHSHVYWYRQLPEEGLKFMVYLQKENIIDESGMPKERFSAEFPKEGPSILRIQQVVRGDSAAYFCASSPFLLGAESTDTQYFGPGTRLTVL.

The V and J genes are TRBV15 and TRBJ2-5; the match to TRBD2 covers 10 bases. The CDR3 spans 15 residues. After removal of 2 bases from V and 5 bases from J, the junction contained 5 bases not matched to a gene. Germline CDR1 reads LNHNV; CDR2 reads YYDKDF (reference sequence). CDR3 amino acids: CATSRPGLARETQYF. The CDR3 DNA follows: TGTGCCACCAGCAGACCGGGACTAGCGCGGGAGACCCAGTACTTC. The whole variable domain, filled in from reference TRBV15 and TRBJ2-5, reads DAMVIQNPRYQVTQFGKPVTLSCSQTLNHNVMYWYQQKSSQAPKLLFHYYDKDFNNEADTPDNFQSRRPNTSFCFLDIRSPGLGDTAMYLCATSRPGLARETQYFGPGTRLLVL.

This clone was observed a handful of times. This chain connects TRBV6-1 to TRBJ1-1, with D hard to call. V was trimmed by 0 bases and J by 7 bases, leaving 9 bases between them. Germline V gene lookup returns CDR1 MNHNS and CDR2 SASEGT. The CDR3 is 13 residues long. CDR3 bases: TGTGCCAGCAGTGAAGCTTTACGGGGTGAAGCTTTCTTT. Translation: CASSEALRGEAFF.

J is TRBJ2-5 and V is TRBV4-2, with D perhaps matching TRBD1 or TRBD2 (6 bases each). Germline CDR1 LGHNA, CDR2 YNFKEQ. Trimming removed 1 base from V and 2 bases from J, with 11 bases in between. This CDR3 has 15 residues. The CDR3, as DNA: TGTGCCAGCAGCCAAGGGGGGGACATTCAAGAGACCCAGTACTTC. The encoded protein is CASSQGGDIQETQYF.

J is TRBJ1-5 and V is TRBV28; D not certain. The germline V gene has CDR1 MDHEN and CDR2 SYDVKM. V lost 6 bases, J lost 2 bases, and 11 bases lay in between. This CDR3 has 14 amino acids. Written as DNA, the CDR3 is TGTGCCAGCAGAATCGGCGGGGGCAATCAGCCCCAGCATTTT. As protein: CASRIGGGNQPQHF.

For this clone: Other DNA sequences in the same sample also yield this CDR3. This chain connects TRBV28 to TRBJ1-6, with 7 bases aligning to TRBD1. There are 14 residues in the CDR3. The junction had 3 bases not matched to a gene; V was cut back by 5 bases and J by 5 bases. CDR1 is MDHEN and CDR2 is SYDVKM in the germline V gene. CDR3 in amino acids: CASSRDRDNSPLHF. CDR3 nucleotide sequence: TGTGCCAGCAGTCGGGACAGAGATAATTCACCCCTCCACTTT.

The chain uses TRBV15 and TRBJ2-7; 7 nucleotides line up with TRBD2. This CDR3 has 15 amino acids. Germline-derived CDR1 and CDR2 are LNHNV and YYDKDF (reference sequence). Losses at the gene ends were 0 bases for V and 7 bases for J; bases not matched to a gene: 9. CDR3 bases: TGTGCCACCAGCAGAGATTGGACTAGATCGGGTGAGCAGTACTTC. Its protein product is CATSRDWTRSGEQYF.

The CDR3 protein is CASSPGGLKRDEQYF. The CDR3 region has the DNA TGTGCCAGCAGTCCGGGGGGCCTTAAACGGGACGAGCAGTACTTC. The chain employs TRBV28 and TRBJ2-7; D perhaps matches TRBD2 (7 bases). Germline V gene data show CDR1 as MDHEN and CDR2 as SYDVKM. CDR3 length equals 15 residues. V was trimmed by 5 bases and J by 5 bases, leaving 19 bases between them.

The chain combines TRBV11-2 with TRBJ2-2; D is unresolved. The V and J ends lost 5 bases and 6 bases respectively, with 25 bases between them. Germline V gives CDR1 SGHAT, CDR2 FQNNGV. CDR3 size: 18 residues. The CDR3 reads CASSATVLARFAPGELFF. CDR3 DNA sequence: TGTGCCAGCAGCGCCACCGTCCTTGCTAGGTTTGCCCCCGGGGAGCTGTTTTTT.

The chain couples TRBV11-3 to TRBJ2-1; weak D call: TRBD2 (6 bases). CDR3 length: 13 residues. V lost 5 bases, J lost 3 bases, and 8 bases lay in between. CDR1 SGHNT and CDR2 YENEEA come from the germline V gene. DNA for the CDR3: TGTGCCAGCAGCCGGACTAACTACAATGAGCAGTTCTTC. This sequence encodes CASSRTNYNEQFF.

This clone is a singleton in its sample. The chain links TRBV2 to TRBJ2-3; 9 bases fit TRBD2. CDR3 length: 15 amino acids. The germline V gene encodes CDR1 SNHLY and CDR2 FYNNEI. The junction had 5 bases not matched to a gene; V was cut back by 5 bases and J by 2 bases. CDR3 region: CASSHTSGSTDTQYF. The CDR3 bases are TGTGCCAGCAGTCACACTAGCGGGTCCACAGATACGCAGTATTTT.

Remarks on this clone: The same CDR3 arises from other DNA sequences in this sample as well. The chain couples TRBV5-1 to TRBJ2-5; TRBD2 might be the D (6 bases). V was clipped by 0 bases and J by 1 base, with 7 bases between them. This CDR3 comprises 14 residues. Per the germline V gene, CDR1 is SGHRS and CDR2 is YFSETQ. The CDR3 is CASSLVGGQETQYF. Written as DNA, the CDR3 is TGCGCCAGCAGCTTGGTCGGGGGCCAAGAGACCCAGTACTTC.

The gene calls are TRBV7-3 and TRBJ2-3, with D hard to call. The CDR3 totals 14 residues. Germline assignment: CDR1 SGHTA and CDR2 FQGTGA. Trimming pared 3 bases from V and 1 base from J, leaving 8 bases between. Written as DNA, the CDR3 is TGTGCCAGCAGCTTCAGTGGGGGCACAGATACGCAGTATTTT. Encoded protein: CASSFSGGTDTQYF. Combining the CDR3 with reference TRBV7-3 and TRBJ2-3 gives the whole variable domain GAGVSQTPSNKVTEKGKYVELRCDPISGHTALYWYRQSLGQGPEFLIYFQGTGAADDSGLPNDRFFAVRPEGSVSTLKIQRTERGDSAVYLCASSFSGGTDTQYFGPGTRLTVL.

The chain uses TRBV6-5 and TRBJ2-7; D unclear. This CDR3 is 15 amino acids long. Trimming removed 2 bases at V and 0 bases at J, with 11 bases between. Germline V gene sequence: CDR1 MNHEY, CDR2 SVGAGI. The CDR3 DNA reads TGTGCCAGCAGTTACGTTTCAGGCCTCTCCTACGAGCAGTACTTC. This codes for CASSYVSGLSYEQYF.

The CDR3 is CASSIAPSWGTEAFF. The CDR3, as DNA: TGTGCCAGTAGTATAGCCCCTTCCTGGGGCACTGAAGCTTTCTTT. The chain has TRBV19 and TRBJ1-1; D gene ambiguous. The V end lost 1 base, the J end lost 4 bases, and 13 bases lay between the germline ends. Germline-derived CDR1 and CDR2 are LNHDA and SQIVND (reference sequence). This CDR3 comprises 15 residues.

This sequence joins TRBV10-3 and TRBJ2-1, with 11 bases aligning to TRBD2. Germline V gene data show CDR1 as ENHRY and CDR2 as SYGVKD. The junction had 5 bases not matched to a gene; V was cut back by 11 bases and J by 5 bases. The CDR3 is made up of 13 amino acids. CDR3 bases: TGTGCCTCCGGGACTAGCGGCGACAATGAGCAGTTCTTC. This gives the protein CASGTSGDNEQFF.

The V and J genes are TRBV6-6 and TRBJ2-7, with 10 bases that match TRBD1. The length of the CDR3 is 14 residues. Trimming took 7 bases from V and 7 from J; bases not matched to a gene: 10. Germline values: CDR1 MNHNY, CDR2 SVGAGI (reference sequence). The CDR3 region is CASTPDRGIGEQYF. DNA of the CDR3: TGTGCCAGCACCCCGGACAGGGGGATTGGAGAGCAGTACTTC.

As regards this clone: This same CDR3 is encoded by further DNA sequences in the sample. The chain employs TRBV18 and TRBJ1-5; possible D gene TRBD1, 6 bases. The CDR3 has 14 residues. Germline loops: CDR1 KGHSH, CDR2 LQKENI. Trimming cost V 3 bases and J 6 bases, with 12 bases left between them. This chain's CDR3 is CASSPDRVGQPQHF. CDR3 sequence (DNA): TGTGCCAGCTCACCGGACAGAGTCGGTCAGCCCCAGCATTTT.

The chain couples TRBV10-2 to TRBJ2-7, with TRBD2 matching over 9 bases. The CDR3 runs 16 residues. The ends lost 0 bases at V and 3 bases at J; junction bases unmatched: 6. Germline CDR1 and CDR2: WSHSY and SAAADI. The CDR3 sequence is CASSESLAGPLYEQYF. Written as DNA, the CDR3 is TGCGCCAGCAGTGAGTCGCTAGCGGGACCACTCTACGAGCAGTACTTC.

CDR3 loop: CASSQNRGHLYGYTF. Written as DNA, the CDR3 is TGTGCCAGCAGCCAGAACAGGGGCCACCTCTATGGCTACACCTTC. V gene TRBV14 combines with J gene TRBJ1-2; 7 bases line up with TRBD1. The germline V gene encodes CDR1 SGHDN and CDR2 FVKESK. CDR3 size: 15 residues. V was clipped by 3 bases and J by 4 bases; unmatched bases: 8.

This clone was detected only once. The chain links TRBV7-2 to TRBJ1-3, with a tentative D call TRBD1 (5 bases). The CDR3 is 15 residues long. Per germline, CDR1 SGHTA and CDR2 FQGNSA. The ends were cut back, 5 bases at V and 4 bases at J, with 15 bases in the middle. The DNA for the CDR3 is TGTGCCAGCAGCCCGCGGGCGGGGCCAGGAAACACCATATATTTT. Protein: CASSPRAGPGNTIYF.

The genes are TRBV28 and TRBJ2-6, with TRBD1 identical over 8 bases. From germline, CDR1 is MDHEN and CDR2 SYDVKM. Trimming at V came to 3 bases and at J to 0 bases, leaving 10 bases not matched to a gene. The length of the CDR3 is 19 residues. The CDR3, as DNA: TGTGCCAGCAGTTTGGGCGGGCAGGGGGCTTTCTCTGGGGCCAACGTCCTGACTTTC. Amino acids: CASSLGGQGAFSGANVLTF.